These T cell receptor beta chains were read from a single sample in a study of T cells in Graves' hyperthyroidism and ophthalmopathy. MiXCR was run by TCRdb on the multiplex PCR reads, yielding one entry per CDR3 protein. There are 490,000 or so distinct CDR3 sequences in the sample; approximately 23% occur only once, and approximately 49% lies in the top ten. Sequenced sample: blood. The receptor set was obtained from a woman in her 70s with Graves' ophthalmopathy. CDR3s include the opening cysteine and the closing phenylalanine or tryptophan. D genes are given only for firm matches. Not all rows give a size; the values are once, few, many and, for expanded clones, a class.

TRBJ1-1	many	TRBV11-2	-	TGTGCCAGCAGCCCCCAGCTGGGTAAAGCTTTCTTT	CASSPQLGKAFF
TRBJ2-7	few	TRBV12-3/TRBV12-4	-	TGTGCCAGCAGTTTCGGGGGACTCGAGCAGTACTTC	CASSFGGLEQYF
TRBJ1-2	-	TRBV29-1	-	TGCAGCGCACAGGGAGGGGGAACCTATGGCTACACCTTC	CSAQGGGTYGYTF
TRBJ2-1	-	TRBV6-1	-	TGTGCCAGCAGTACGCCCGACAGACTAAGACAGTTCTTC	CASSTPDRLRQFF
TRBJ1-2	few	TRBV3-1	-	TGTGCCAGCAGCCAAGATATGAGAGGCTACACCTTC	CASSQDMRGYTF
TRBJ2-7	few	TRBV24-1	TRBD1	TGTGCCACCAGTGACACGACAGGGGGTGACTCCTACGAGCAGTACTTC	CATSDTTGGDSYEQYF
TRBJ2-7	many	TRBV20-1	TRBD1	TGCAGTGCTAGACCGACAGGGCGCTACGAGCAGTACTTC	CSARPTGRYEQYF
TRBJ2-7	-	TRBV28	TRBD1	TGTGCCAGCAGACTCGGGTGGCGCAGGGGGCAAACCTACGAGCAGTACTTC	CASRLGWRRGQTYEQYF
TRBJ2-3	many	TRBV2	-	TGTGCCAGCGGGGCGGGCAGGGGTGAGACAGATACGCAGTATTTT	CASGAGRGETDTQYF
TRBJ1-5	-	TRBV18	TRBD1	TGTGCCAGCTCACCACCTCGGTCTGGGACAGGGAGAAATCAGCCCCAGCATTTT	CASSPPRSGTGRNQPQHF
TRBJ2-1	-	TRBV5-4	-	TGTGCCAGCAGCTTGGCTGGTAGCGGCGCCTACAATGAGCAGTTCTTC	CASSLAGSGAYNEQFF
TRBJ1-2	many	TRBV6-1	TRBD1	TGTGCCAGCAGCCACGGACAGGGACTATATGGCTACACCTTC	CASSHGQGLYGYTF
TRBJ2-7	-	TRBV7-9	TRBD1	TGTGCCAGCAGCTTAGGGGGACAGCTGCAATACGAGCAGTACTTC	CASSLGGQLQYEQYF
TRBJ1-1	-	TRBV6-1	TRBD1	TGTGCCAGCAGTGACTACAGGGGGGGCTTTTCTGAAGCTTTCTTT	CASSDYRGGFSEAFF
TRBJ1-1	few	TRBV3-1	TRBD1	TGTGCCAGCAGCCTCTCGGGACAGGGGGTTGAAGCTTTCTTT	CASSLSGQGVEAFF
TRBJ2-1	-	TRBV5-1	TRBD2	TGCGCCAGCAGCTTGGCCCGAGGGACTAGCGGGAGGGAATCCTACAATGAGCAGTTCTTC	CASSLARGTSGRESYNEQFF
TRBJ1-1	-	TRBV6-1	-	TGTGCCAGCAAGGAGGGAGGAATGAACACTGAAGCTTTCTTT	CASKEGGMNTEAFF
TRBJ1-2	-	TRBV7-2	TRBD1	TGTGCCAGCAGCTCCTTACGGACAGGGGGCTTTCGGCCTGGCTACACCTTC	CASSSLRTGGFRPGYTF
TRBJ1-1	many	TRBV30	-	TGTGCCTGGAGTGTAAAAAGGGGTAGGGCTGAAGCTTTCTTT	CAWSVKRGRAEAFF
TRBJ1-4	few	TRBV19	-	TGTGCCAGTAGTACCCGGCCTGAAAAACTGTTTTTT	CASSTRPEKLFF
TRBJ1-5	few	TRBV18	-	TGTGCCAGCTCACCAATCGCGGGTAGCAATCAGCCCCAGCATTTT	CASSPIAGSNQPQHF
TRBJ1-1	few	TRBV5-1	-	TGCGCCAGCAGCTCCGCAGGGGTCACTGAAGCTTTCTTT	CASSSAGVTEAFF
TRBJ2-1	few	TRBV10-3	-	TGTGCCATCAGTGACCCCCCGGGCAGTAGCTCCTACAATGAGCAGTTCTTC	CAISDPPGSSSYNEQFF
TRBJ2-1	few	TRBV5-1	-	TGCGCCAGCAGCTCCTCCCGACTAAACAATGAGCAGTTCTTC	CASSSSRLNNEQFF
TRBJ1-1	few	TRBV27	-	TGTGCCAGCAGGCGCGCGGTGTTAGGAGACACTGAAGCTTTCTTT	CASRRAVLGDTEAFF
TRBJ2-1	-	TRBV3-1	-	TGTGCCAGTTCAGGATACGATGAGCAGTTCTTC	CASSGYDEQFF
TRBJ1-2	-	TRBV20-1	-	TGCAGTGCTAGAGTCAGAGGGGACACGGGGCGGGGTGGCTACACCTTC	CSARVRGDTGRGGYTF
TRBJ2-3	many	TRBV5-1	-	TGCGCCAGCAGCTTAGCTAGCCCCTCCATAGATACGCAGTATTTT	CASSLASPSIDTQYF